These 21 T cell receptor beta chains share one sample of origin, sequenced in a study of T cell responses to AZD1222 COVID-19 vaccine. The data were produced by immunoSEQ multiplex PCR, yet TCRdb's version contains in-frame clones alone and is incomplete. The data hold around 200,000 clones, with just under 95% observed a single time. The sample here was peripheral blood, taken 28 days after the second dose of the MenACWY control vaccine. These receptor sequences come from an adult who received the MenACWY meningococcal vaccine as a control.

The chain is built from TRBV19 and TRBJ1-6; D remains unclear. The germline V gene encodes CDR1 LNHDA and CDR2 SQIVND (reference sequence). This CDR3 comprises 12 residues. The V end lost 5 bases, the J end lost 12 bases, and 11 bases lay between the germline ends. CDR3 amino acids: CASSSIPGPLHF. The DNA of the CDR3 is TGTGCCAGTAGTTCTATACCGGGACCCCTCCACTTT.

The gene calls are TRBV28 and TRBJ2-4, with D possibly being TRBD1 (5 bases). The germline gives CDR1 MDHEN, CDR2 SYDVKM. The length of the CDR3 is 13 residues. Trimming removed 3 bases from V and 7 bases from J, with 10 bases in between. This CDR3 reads CASSLSGWNIQYF. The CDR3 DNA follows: TGTGCCAGCAGTTTGTCAGGGTGGAACATTCAGTACTTC.

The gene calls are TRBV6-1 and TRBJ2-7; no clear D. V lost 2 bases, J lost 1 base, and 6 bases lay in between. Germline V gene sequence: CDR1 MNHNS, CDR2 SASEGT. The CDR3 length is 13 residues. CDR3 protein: CASSESFSYEQYF. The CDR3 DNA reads TGTGCCAGCAGTGAATCCTTTTCCTACGAGCAGTACTTC.

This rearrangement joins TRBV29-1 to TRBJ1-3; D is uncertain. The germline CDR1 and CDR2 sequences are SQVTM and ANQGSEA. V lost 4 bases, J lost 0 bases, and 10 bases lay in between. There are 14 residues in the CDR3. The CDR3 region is CSVASGFSGNTIYF. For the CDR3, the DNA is TGCAGCGTTGCGTCGGGTTTCTCTGGAAACACCATATATTTT.

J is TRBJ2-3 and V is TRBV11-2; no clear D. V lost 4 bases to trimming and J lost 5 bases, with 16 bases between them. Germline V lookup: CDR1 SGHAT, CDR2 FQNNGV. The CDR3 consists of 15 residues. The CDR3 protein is CASSSDGARVDTQYF. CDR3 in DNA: TGTGCCAGCAGCTCCGACGGAGCTCGGGTAGATACGCAGTATTTT.

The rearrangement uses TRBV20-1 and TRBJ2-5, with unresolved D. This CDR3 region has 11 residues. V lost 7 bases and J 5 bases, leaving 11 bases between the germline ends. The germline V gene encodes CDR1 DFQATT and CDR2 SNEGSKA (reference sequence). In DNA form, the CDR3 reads TGCAGTGGTTGGAATTGGGAGACCCAGTACTTC. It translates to CSGWNWETQYF.

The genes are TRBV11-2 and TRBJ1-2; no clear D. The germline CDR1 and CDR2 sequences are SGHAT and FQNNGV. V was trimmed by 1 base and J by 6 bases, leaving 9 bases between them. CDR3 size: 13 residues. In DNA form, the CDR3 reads TGTGCCAGCAGCTTAGGCCTCACAGATGGCTACACCTTC. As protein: CASSLGLTDGYTF.

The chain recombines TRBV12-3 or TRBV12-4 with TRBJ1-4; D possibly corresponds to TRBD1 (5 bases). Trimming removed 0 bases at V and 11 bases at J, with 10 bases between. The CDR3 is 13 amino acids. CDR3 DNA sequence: TGTGCCAGCAGTTTAGCGCCGGCAGGGAAACTGTTTTTT. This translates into CASSLAPAGKLFF.

The CDR3 region is CASSRSTGLITEAFF. CDR3 sequence (DNA): TGTGCCAGCTCACGTTCGACAGGGTTAATCACTGAAGCTTTCTTT. The chain has TRBV18 and TRBJ1-1; 7 positions agree with TRBD1. V lost 4 bases and J lost 4; bases outside the gene matches: 9. This CDR3 spans 15 amino acids. CDR1 and CDR2 from the germline V gene are KGHSH and LQKENI.

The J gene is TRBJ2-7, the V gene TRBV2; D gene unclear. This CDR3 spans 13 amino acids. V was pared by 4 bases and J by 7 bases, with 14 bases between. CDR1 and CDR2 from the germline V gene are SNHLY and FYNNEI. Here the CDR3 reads CASSATRVLEQYF. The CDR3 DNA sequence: TGTGCCAGCAGTGCCACCCGTGTGCTGGAGCAGTACTTC.

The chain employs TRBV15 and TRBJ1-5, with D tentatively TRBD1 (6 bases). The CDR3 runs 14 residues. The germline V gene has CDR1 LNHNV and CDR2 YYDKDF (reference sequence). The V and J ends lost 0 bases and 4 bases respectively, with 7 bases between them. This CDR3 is CATSRDQGNQPQHF. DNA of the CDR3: TGTGCCACCAGCAGAGATCAGGGGAATCAGCCCCAGCATTTT.

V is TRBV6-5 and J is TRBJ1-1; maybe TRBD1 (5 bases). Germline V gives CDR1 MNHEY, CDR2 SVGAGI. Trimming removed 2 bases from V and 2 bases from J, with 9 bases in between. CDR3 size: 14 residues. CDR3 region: CASSYDRLNTEAFF. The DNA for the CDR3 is TGTGCCAGCAGTTACGACAGACTAAACACTGAAGCTTTCTTT.

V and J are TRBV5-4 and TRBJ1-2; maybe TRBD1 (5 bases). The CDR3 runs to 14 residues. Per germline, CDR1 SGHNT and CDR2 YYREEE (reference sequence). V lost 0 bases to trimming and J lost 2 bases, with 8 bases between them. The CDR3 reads CASSLGEGNYGYTF. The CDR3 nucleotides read TGTGCCAGCAGCTTGGGGGAGGGGAACTATGGCTACACCTTC.

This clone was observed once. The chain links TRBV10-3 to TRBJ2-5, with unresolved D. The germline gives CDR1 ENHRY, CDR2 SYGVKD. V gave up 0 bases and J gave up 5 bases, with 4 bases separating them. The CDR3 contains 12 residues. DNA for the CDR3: TGTGCCATCAGTGAGTCGGCGGAGACCCAGTACTTC. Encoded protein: CAISESAETQYF.

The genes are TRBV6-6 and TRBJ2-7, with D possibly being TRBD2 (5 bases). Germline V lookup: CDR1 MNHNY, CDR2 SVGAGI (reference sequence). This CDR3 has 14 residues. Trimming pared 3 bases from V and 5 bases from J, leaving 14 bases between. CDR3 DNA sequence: TGTGCCAGCAGTTATCTTGTTGTTAGCGACGAGCAGTACTTC. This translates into CASSYLVVSDEQYF.

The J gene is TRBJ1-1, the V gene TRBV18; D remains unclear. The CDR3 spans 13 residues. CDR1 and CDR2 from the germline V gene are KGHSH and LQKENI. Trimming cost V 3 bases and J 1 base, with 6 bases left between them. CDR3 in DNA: TGTGCCAGCTCACCTATACCGAACACTGAAGCTTTCTTT. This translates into CASSPIPNTEAFF.

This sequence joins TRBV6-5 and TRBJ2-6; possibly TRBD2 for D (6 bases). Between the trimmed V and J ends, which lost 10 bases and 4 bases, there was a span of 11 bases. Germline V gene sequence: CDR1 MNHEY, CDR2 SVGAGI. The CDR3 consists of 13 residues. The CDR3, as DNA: TGTGCCACCCGGGGGTGGGGGGCCAACGTCCTGACTTTC. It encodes CATRGWGANVLTF.

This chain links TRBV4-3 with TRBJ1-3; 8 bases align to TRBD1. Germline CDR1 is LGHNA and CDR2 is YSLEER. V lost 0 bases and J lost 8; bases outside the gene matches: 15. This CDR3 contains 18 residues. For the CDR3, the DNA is TGCGCCAGCAGCCAAGAAGGGACAGGCGATGTATGGAGTGACACCATATATTTT. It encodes CASSQEGTGDVWSDTIYF.

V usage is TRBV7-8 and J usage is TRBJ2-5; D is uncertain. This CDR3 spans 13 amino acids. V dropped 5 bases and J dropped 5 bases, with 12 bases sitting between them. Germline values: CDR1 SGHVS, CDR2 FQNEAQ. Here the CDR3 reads CASSRHLTETQYF. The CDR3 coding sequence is TGTGCCAGCAGCCGACACCTAACGGAGACCCAGTACTTC. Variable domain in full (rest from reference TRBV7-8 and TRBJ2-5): GAGVSQSPRYKVAKRGQDVALRCDPISGHVSLFWYQQALGQGPEFLTYFQNEAQLDKSGLPSDRFFAERPEGSVSTLKIQRTQQEDSAVYLCASSRHLTETQYFGPGTRLLVL.

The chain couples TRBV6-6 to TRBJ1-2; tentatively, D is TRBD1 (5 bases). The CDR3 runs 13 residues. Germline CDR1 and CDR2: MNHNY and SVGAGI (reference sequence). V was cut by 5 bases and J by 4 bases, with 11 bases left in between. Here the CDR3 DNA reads TGTGCCAGCAGTCCCCAGGGACTCTATGGCTACACCTTC. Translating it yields CASSPQGLYGYTF.

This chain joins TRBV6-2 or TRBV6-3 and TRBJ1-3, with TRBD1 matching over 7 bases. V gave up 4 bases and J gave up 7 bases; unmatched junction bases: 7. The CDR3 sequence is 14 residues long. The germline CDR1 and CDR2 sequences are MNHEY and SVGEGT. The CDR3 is CASSSRQGLNTIYF. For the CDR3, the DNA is TGTGCCAGCAGTTCCCGACAGGGTTTGAACACCATATATTTT.